This T cell receptor (beta chain) was identified in a study of blood T cell repertoires in COVID-19. Study details: Italy, Spain and the United States were the sources of the convalescent and acute COVID-19 samples. T cells, B-cell-depleted T cells, or PBMCs supplied cDNA or gDNA.

With regard to this clone: Sequence at one end of the junction differs from germline and may be a read error.

The CDR3 spans 13 residues. The V gene's germline CDR1 is MNHEY and CDR2 SVGAGI. Recruited during active infection, patients (from Seattle) were subsequently followed longitudinally. Methods used by the authors: For nucleated cells, counts were estimated from reference gene primer amplification. Clones were read by immunoSEQ multiplex PCR, and TCRdb kept only the in-frame ones, dropping some. V and J calls and clone size are those listed in that table; D and trimming were worked out from the DNA. The sample lists about 280,000 clones; roughly 91% were seen once. This rearrangement joins TRBV6-5 to TRBJ1-1, with TRBD1 as a possible D gene (5 bases). The material sequenced was peripheral blood. This receptor was obtained from a woman between 25 and 40 years old with COVID-19, enrolled during active disease. CDR3 amino acids: CLSGGAGGTEAFF. The DNA for the CDR3 is TGCCTTTCGGGAGGGGCGGGTGGCACTGAAGCTTTCTTT.